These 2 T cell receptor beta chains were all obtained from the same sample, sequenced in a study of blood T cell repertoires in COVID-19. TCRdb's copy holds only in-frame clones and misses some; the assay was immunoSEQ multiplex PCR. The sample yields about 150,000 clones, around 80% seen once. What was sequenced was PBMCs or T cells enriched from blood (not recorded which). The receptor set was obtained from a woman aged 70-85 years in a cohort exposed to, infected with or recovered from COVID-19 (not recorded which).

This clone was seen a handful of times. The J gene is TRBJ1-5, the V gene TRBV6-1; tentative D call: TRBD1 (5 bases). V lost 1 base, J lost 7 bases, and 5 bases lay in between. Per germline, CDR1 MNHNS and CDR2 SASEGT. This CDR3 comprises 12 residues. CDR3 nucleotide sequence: TGTGCCAGCAGTGAAGGGGGCCAGCCCCAGCATTTT. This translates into CASSEGGQPQHF.

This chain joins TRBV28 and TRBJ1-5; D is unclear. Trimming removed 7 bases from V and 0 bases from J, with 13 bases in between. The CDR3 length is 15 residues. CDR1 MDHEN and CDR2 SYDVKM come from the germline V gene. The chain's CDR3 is CASKTNSYSNQPQHF. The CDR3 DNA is TGTGCCAGCAAAACTAACTCCTATAGCAATCAGCCCCAGCATTTT.